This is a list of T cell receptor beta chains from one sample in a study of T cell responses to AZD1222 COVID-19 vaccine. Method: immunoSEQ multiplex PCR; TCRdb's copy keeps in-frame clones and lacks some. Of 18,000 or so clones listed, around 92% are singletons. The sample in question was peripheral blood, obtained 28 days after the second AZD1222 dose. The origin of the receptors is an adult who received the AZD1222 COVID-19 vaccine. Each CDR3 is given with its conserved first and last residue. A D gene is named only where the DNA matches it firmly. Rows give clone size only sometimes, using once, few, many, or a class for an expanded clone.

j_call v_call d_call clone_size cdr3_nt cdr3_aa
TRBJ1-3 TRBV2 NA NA TGTGCCAGCAGTGAGGAGCTCTCTGGAAACACCATATATTTT CASSEELSGNTIYF
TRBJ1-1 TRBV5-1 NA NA TGCGCCAGCAGCTTGGAAGACAGAGGCCCCGCTTTCTTT CASSLEDRGPAFF
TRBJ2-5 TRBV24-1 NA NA TGTGCCACCAGTGATTTAAGGACAGCCGATCAAGAGACCCAGTACTTC CATSDLRTADQETQYF
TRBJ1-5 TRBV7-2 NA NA TGTGCCAGCAGCTCACAAAGGAATCAGCCCCAGCATTTT CASSSQRNQPQHF
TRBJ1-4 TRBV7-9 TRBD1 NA TGTGCCAGCAGCGTCGACAGGGCCGGGGGACTGTTTTTT CASSVDRAGGLFF
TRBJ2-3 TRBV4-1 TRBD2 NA TGCGCCAGCAGCCAAGGCCTAGCGGGGAGGCGGCGGGATACGCAGTATTTT CASSQGLAGRRRDTQYF
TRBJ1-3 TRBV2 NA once TGTGCTTGGGGACTGATCTCTGGAAACACCATATATTTT CAWGLISGNTIYF
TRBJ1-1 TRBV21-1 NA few TGTGCCAGCAGCAAATACGCCTTTGAGGGAGAGGGCACTGAAGCTTTCTTT CASSKYAFEGEGTEAFF
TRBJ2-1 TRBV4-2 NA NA TGTGCCAGCAGCCAAGATTCTGGGAGATCCAACAATGAGCAGTTCTTC CASSQDSGRSNNEQFF
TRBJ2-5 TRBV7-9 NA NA TGTGCCAGCAGCCGGCCTAGCTTAGGAGAGACCCAGTACTTC CASSRPSLGETQYF
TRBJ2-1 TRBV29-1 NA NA TGCAGCGTTGAAAGGGCAGCCTACAATGAGCAGTTCTTC CSVERAAYNEQFF
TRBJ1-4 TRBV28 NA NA TGTGCCAGCAGTTTATCGGTAGGCCTGGGCTCACTTAATGAAAAACTGTTTTTT CASSLSVGLGSLNEKLFF
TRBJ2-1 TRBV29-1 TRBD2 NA TGCAGCGCCGGGACTAGCGGGAGCCATGAGCAGTTCTTC CSAGTSGSHEQFF
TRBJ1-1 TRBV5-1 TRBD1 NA TGCGCCAGCAGTTGGACAGGGGTGAACACTGAAGCTTTCTTT CASSWTGVNTEAFF
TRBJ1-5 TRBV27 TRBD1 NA TGTGCCAGCAGTCCAGGGACAGGGGGTAGACAGCCCCAGCATTTT CASSPGTGGRQPQHF
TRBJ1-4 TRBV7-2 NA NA TGTGCCAGCAGCTTCCAACGTGGGGGGGAAAAACTGTTTTTT CASSFQRGGEKLFF
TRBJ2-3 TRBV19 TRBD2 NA TGTGCCAGTACCCGCCCTGGCGGGGGGCCAGGTACGCAGTATTTT CASTRPGGGPGTQYF
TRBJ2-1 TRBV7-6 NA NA TGTGCCAGCAGCTATAGACCAGCCGATGAGCAGTTCTTC CASSYRPADEQFF
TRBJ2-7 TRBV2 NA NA TGTGCCAGCAGTCGAGGGGCCCTAGTCGGCTACGAGCAGTACTTC CASSRGALVGYEQYF
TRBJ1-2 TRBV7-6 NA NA TGTGCCAGCAGCCAAATGGGGCCCACGGGAATCTATGGCTACACCTTC CASSQMGPTGIYGYTF
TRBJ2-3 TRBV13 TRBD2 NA TGTGCCAGCAGCGCCGCGGGACTAGCGGGTTGGTTGGTGGCAGATACGCAGTATTTT CASSAAGLAGWLVADTQYF
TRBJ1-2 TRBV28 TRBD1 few TGTGCCAGCAGTATCCGAAGGGACAGCGGGGTTGGCTACACCTTC CASSIRRDSGVGYTF
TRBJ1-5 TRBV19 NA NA TGTGCCAGTAGTATGCAAGGGGGGCCTCAGCCCCAGCATTTT CASSMQGGPQPQHF
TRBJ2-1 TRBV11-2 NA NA TGTGCCAGCAGCTTAAAGTCGCTAGCGCTACAGTTCTTC CASSLKSLALQFF
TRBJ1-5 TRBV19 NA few TGTGCCAGTAGTATAGACAGACCGGAGGGTCAGCCCCAGCATTTT CASSIDRPEGQPQHF
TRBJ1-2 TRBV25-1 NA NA TGTGCCAGCAGTGTACAGGGCCTCCTTAAGGGCTACACCTTC CASSVQGLLKGYTF
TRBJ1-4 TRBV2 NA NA TGTGCCAGCAGTGGCCCCTGGCGTGAAAAACTGTTTTTT CASSGPWREKLFF
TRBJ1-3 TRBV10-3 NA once TGTGCCATCAGTGCGGTGGGGGATGGAAACACCATATATTTT CAISAVGDGNTIYF
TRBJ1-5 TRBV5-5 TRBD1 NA TGTGCCAGCAGCCCATTGACAGGGGATCAGCCCCAGCATTTT CASSPLTGDQPQHF
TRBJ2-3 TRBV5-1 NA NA TGCGCCAGCAGCTCCCCATCCGCCACAGATACGCAGTATTTT CASSSPSATDTQYF
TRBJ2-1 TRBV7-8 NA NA TGTGCCAGCAGCTTATCACAACCGAATGAGCAGTTCTTC CASSLSQPNEQFF
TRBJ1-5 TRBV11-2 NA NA TGTGCCAGCAGCTTAGACGGACAGAGCAATCAGCCCCAGCATTTT CASSLDGQSNQPQHF
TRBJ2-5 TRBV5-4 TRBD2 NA TGTGCCAGCAGACCCACGGCCGGCGGGAGGGCCGCAGAGACCCAGTACTTC CASRPTAGGRAAETQYF
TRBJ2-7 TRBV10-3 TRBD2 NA TGTGCCATCAGGGCCGGGACTAGCGGGAATGCCTACGAGCAGTACTTC CAIRAGTSGNAYEQYF
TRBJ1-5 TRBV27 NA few TGTGCCAGCAGTTTATCGTCCAATCAGCCCCAGCATTTT CASSLSSNQPQHF
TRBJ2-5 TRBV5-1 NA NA TGCGCCAGCAGCTTGGGGGCCCGGGAGACCCAGTACTTC CASSLGARETQYF
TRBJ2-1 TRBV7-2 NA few TGTGCCAGCAGCGGCCAGACGGGGTGGGATGAGCAGTTCTTC CASSGQTGWDEQFF
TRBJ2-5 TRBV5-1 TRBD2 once TGCGCCAGCAGCCCCGGGGGGGTGACCGGGGGGACCCAGTACTTC CASSPGGVTGGTQYF
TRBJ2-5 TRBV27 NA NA TGTGCCAGCAGTGTGCAGGGTTGGGGGGAGACCCAGTACTTC CASSVQGWGETQYF
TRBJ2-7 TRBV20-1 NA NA TGCAGTGCTAGTTCGGGGAACCCGTACGAGCAGTACTTC CSASSGNPYEQYF
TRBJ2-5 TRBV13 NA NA TGTGCCAGCAGCTTCCTAGGGAAGACCCAGTACTTC CASSFLGKTQYF
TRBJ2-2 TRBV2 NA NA TGTGCCAGCTCAAGGGGCCCCGGGTCCGGGGAGCTGTTTTTT CASSRGPGSGELFF
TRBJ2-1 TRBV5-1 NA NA TGCGCCAGCAGCCCAAACGACGAACAGCGCAACAATGAGCAGTTCTTC CASSPNDEQRNNEQFF
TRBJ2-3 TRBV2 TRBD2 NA TGTGCCAGCGGGTTGCCTCGCGGGAGAGCAGATACGCAGTATTTT CASGLPRGRADTQYF
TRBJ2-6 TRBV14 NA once TGTGCCAGCAGCCAAGAGATTAAAAAATGGGGTCCAGGGGCCAACGTCCTGACTTTC CASSQEIKKWGPGANVLTF
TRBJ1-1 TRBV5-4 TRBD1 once TGTGCCAGCAGCCCAAGGACAGGGGCGAGGAACACTGAAGCTTTCTTT CASSPRTGARNTEAFF
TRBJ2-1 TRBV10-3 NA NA TGTGCCATCAGTGGGGGGAACCAAAACAATGAGCAGTTCTTC CAISGGNQNNEQFF
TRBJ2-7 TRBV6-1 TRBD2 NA TGTGCCAGCAGTGAAATTGGACTAGCGGGTTGGTACGAGCAGTACTTC CASSEIGLAGWYEQYF
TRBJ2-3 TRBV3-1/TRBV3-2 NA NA TGTGCCAGCAGCAGAACCACCACAGATACGCAGTATTTT CASSRTTTDTQYF
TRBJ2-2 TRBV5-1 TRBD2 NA TGCGCCAGCGGGAGTAGCGGGGGAGCTAACACCGGGGAGCTGTTTTTT CASGSSGGANTGELFF
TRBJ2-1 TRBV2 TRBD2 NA TGTGCCAGCAGCACGCTTAGGGTAGCGGGGGCCAATGAGCAGTTCTTC CASSTLRVAGANEQFF
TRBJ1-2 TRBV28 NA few TGTGCCAGCAGTGGGGACGGGGTCTTGATTTATGGCTACACCTTC CASSGDGVLIYGYTF
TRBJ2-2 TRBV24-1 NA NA TGTGCCACCGCGTTCACTGGCCTCACCGGGGAGCTGTTTTTT CATAFTGLTGELFF
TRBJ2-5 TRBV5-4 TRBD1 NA TGTGCCAGCAGCACGGACAGGGGGCGCGTTGGAGAGACCCAGTACTTC CASSTDRGRVGETQYF
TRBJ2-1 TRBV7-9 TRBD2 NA TGTGCCAGCAGCCCAAACCGGGGGGATGAGCAGTTCTTC CASSPNRGDEQFF
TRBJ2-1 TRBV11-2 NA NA TGTGCCAGCAGCCTTAGCTCTGAGCAGTTCTTC CASSLSSEQFF
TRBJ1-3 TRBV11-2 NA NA TGTGCCAGCAGCTTAGGTCCACAGGGTGGAAACACCATATATTTT CASSLGPQGGNTIYF